This TCR beta chain was profiled in a study of monozygotic twins with inflammatory bowel disease. Each of TCRalpha and TCRbeta cDNA went through two nested PCRs, lasting approximately 17 and 9 cycles. With the 5' RACE reads reprocessed, TCRdb shows one record per CDR3 protein and no DNA. This repertoire includes approximately 85,000 distinct CDR3 sequences. The CDR3 contains 18 residues. Sequenced material: blood. This chain uses TRBV12-3 or TRBV12-4 with TRBJ2-7. The receptor's source is a human donor with ulcerative colitis or Crohn's disease, or a healthy co-twin of an affected twin (not recorded which). The CDR3 sequence: CASSFGGDETSANYEQYF.